Presented here are 25 T cell receptor beta chains from one specimen sequenced in a study of cytomegalovirus exposure and HLA in healthy donors. The primer mix had 60 Vbeta and 13 Jbeta primers. The data were produced by immunoSEQ multiplex PCR, yet TCRdb's version contains in-frame clones alone and is incomplete. The repertoire has about 140,000 clones, roughly four fifths of them found once; the top ten carry 8.8%. Sequencing input: PBMCs. The receptors were gathered from a woman between 45 and 60 years old in good health and CMV-seropositive.

The chain combines TRBV2 with TRBJ1-4, with 8 bases fitting TRBD1. The V and J ends lost 5 bases and 11 bases, in that order; junction bases with no gene match: 13. Germline CDR1 and CDR2: SNHLY and FYNNEI. This CDR3 contains 15 residues. CDR3 bases: TGTGCCAGCAGTCCAGGGGCAGACAGGGGTGAGAAACTGTTTTTT. Encoded protein: CASSPGADRGEKLFF.

The chain has TRBV6-1 and TRBJ2-3; TRBD2 matches 11 bases. J gave up 1 base and V 4 bases, and 10 bases lay outside the gene matches. CDR1 is MNHNS and CDR2 is SASEGT in the germline V gene. The CDR3 is 18 residues long. Written as DNA, the CDR3 is TGTGCCAGCAGTGGAGGGATAGCGGGGGGGCGGGGCACAGATACGCAGTATTTT. Amino acid sequence: CASSGGIAGGRGTDTQYF.

The CDR3 DNA sequence: TGTGCTAGTGGTTTGCAGGTCCTAACAGGGTACTTCACAGATACGCAGTATTTT. Translating it yields CASGLQVLTGYFTDTQYF. The chain has TRBV12-5 and TRBJ2-3; a weak D match, TRBD1 (6 bases). The CDR3 runs to 18 residues. Germline CDR1 LGHNT, CDR2 FRNRAP. Trimming stripped 2 bases from V and 2 bases from J, with 20 bases between.

V gene TRBV9 combines with J gene TRBJ2-5; D perhaps matches TRBD2 (6 bases). V was shortened by 0 bases and J by 5 bases, with 11 bases between the two germline ends. Germline loops: CDR1 SGDLS, CDR2 YYNGEE. CDR3 length equals 14 residues. The CDR3 here is CASSVGVGRETQYF. As DNA, the CDR3 is TGTGCCAGCAGCGTAGGGGTAGGGAGGGAGACCCAGTACTTC. Drawing the rest from reference TRBV9 and TRBJ2-5, the complete variable domain is DSGVTQTPKHLITATGQRVTLRCSPRSGDLSVYWYQQSLDQGLQFLIQYYNGEERAKGNILERFSAQQFPDLHSELNLSSLELGDSALYFCASSVGVGRETQYFGPGTRLLVL.

The chain carries TRBV11-2 and TRBJ2-5; 7 bases are shared with TRBD2. Germline-derived CDR1 and CDR2 are SGHAT and FQNNGV. V trimming: 1 base; J trimming: 7 bases; junction bases outside the gene matches: 12. This CDR3 has 16 residues. The CDR3 protein is CASSLGGVLRGGTQYF. Written as DNA, the CDR3 is TGTGCCAGCAGCTTAGGAGGAGTCCTACGCGGGGGGACCCAGTACTTC.

V is TRBV5-5 and J is TRBJ1-2; 7 bases map to TRBD1. V was pared by 0 bases and J by 10 bases, with 15 bases of the junction left unmatched. The CDR3 extends over 16 amino acids. Germline CDR1 and CDR2: SGHKS and YYEKEE (reference sequence). CDR3 protein: CASSLAGGQLSGAYTF. The CDR3 bases are TGTGCCAGCAGCTTGGCCGGGGGACAGCTCTCAGGAGCCTACACCTTC. Using reference TRBV5-5 and TRBJ1-2 for the parts outside the CDR3, the full variable domain is DAGVTQSPTHLIKTRGQQVTLRCSPISGHKSVSWYQQVLGQGPQFIFQYYEKEERGRGNFPDRFSARQFPNYSSELNVNALLLGDSALYLCASSLAGGQLSGAYTFGSGTRLTVV.

The rearrangement links TRBV6-5 to TRBJ1-5; D is uncertain. The CDR3 extends over 14 amino acids. V was trimmed by 5 bases and J by 5 bases, leaving 13 bases between them. CDR1 is MNHEY, CDR2 SVGAGI, per germline. The CDR3 reads CASSEIQVHQPQHF. Written as DNA, the CDR3 is TGTGCCAGCAGTGAAATCCAGGTCCATCAGCCCCAGCATTTT.

CDR3 bases: TGTGCCAGCAGCTCGGGATACTATAATTCACCCCTCCACTTT. It yields the protein CASSSGYYNSPLHF. The chain couples TRBV5-5 to TRBJ1-6; D call uncertain. The CDR3 covers 14 residues. The germline V gene has CDR1 SGHKS and CDR2 YYEKEE (reference sequence). V lost 3 bases and J lost 3, with 7 bases in between.

The chain has TRBV15 and TRBJ2-6; 9 nucleotides align to TRBD1. Germline V gene lookup returns CDR1 LNHNV and CDR2 YYDKDF (reference sequence). This CDR3 contains 18 residues. The ends lost 5 bases at V and 3 bases at J; junction bases unmatched: 11. Written as DNA, the CDR3 is TGTGCCACCAGCCGAGCCGGGACAGGGTCGGTTGGGGCCAACGTCCTGACTTTC. It codes for CATSRAGTGSVGANVLTF.

The chain joins TRBV19 to TRBJ1-1; 7 bases agree with TRBD1. The CDR3 spans 15 residues. V shed 4 bases, J shed 6 bases, and the junction held 11 bases outside the gene matches. Germline CDR1 is LNHDA and CDR2 is SQIVND (reference sequence). CDR3 in amino acids: CASSTLTGKRAEAFF. CDR3 bases: TGTGCCAGTAGTACGCTGACAGGGAAAAGGGCTGAAGCTTTCTTT.

This clone was detected only a few times. The V and J genes are TRBV7-9 and TRBJ2-3, with a weak D call TRBD2 (6 bases). Germline loops: CDR1 SEHNR, CDR2 FQNEAQ (reference sequence). The CDR3 extends over 16 amino acids. The V gene lost 1 base and the J gene lost 5 bases, with 16 bases spanning the gap. The CDR3, as DNA: TGTGCCAGCAGCTTAGTCCCTGGAGGGGAGATAGATACGCAGTATTTT. Its protein product is CASSLVPGGEIDTQYF.

This clone appeared once. The chain carries TRBV29-1 and TRBJ2-5; maybe TRBD2 (6 bases). CDR1 and CDR2 from the germline V gene are SQVTM and ANQGSEA. Trimming removed 4 bases from V and 7 bases from J, with 10 bases in between. There are 11 residues in the CDR3. CDR3 DNA: TGCAGCGTTGGCCCCGGGGGGACCCAGTACTTC. It encodes CSVGPGGTQYF. Complete variable domain (other parts from reference TRBV29-1 and TRBJ2-5): SAVISQKPSRDICQRGTSLTIQCQVDSQVTMMFWYRQQPGQSLTLIATANQGSEATYESGFVIDKFPISRPNLTFSTLTVSNMSPEDSSIYLCSVGPGGTQYFGPGTRLLVL.

The chain has TRBV5-6 and TRBJ2-4; no reliable D call. V was trimmed by 0 bases and J by 7 bases, leaving 11 bases between them. This CDR3 contains 14 residues. Germline-derived CDR1 and CDR2 are SGHDT and YYEEEE. As DNA, the CDR3 is TGTGCCAGCAGCTTGGCCTCAGAATGGAACATTCAGTACTTC. It translates to CASSLASEWNIQYF.

The chain's CDR3 is CASAPGLAGGTYNEQFF. The CDR3 DNA reads as TGCGCCAGCGCCCCAGGGCTAGCGGGGGGGACCTACAATGAGCAGTTCTTC. The genes are TRBV4-1 and TRBJ2-1; 12 bases fit TRBD2. Germline V gene sequence: CDR1 MGHRA, CDR2 YSYEKL. The CDR3 has 17 residues. Unmatched junction bases numbered 10, after V lost 8 bases and J lost 2 bases.

The V call is TRBV29-1, the J call TRBJ2-1; perhaps TRBD2 as D (6 bases). The CDR3 has 14 residues. V lost 7 bases and J 0 bases, leaving 13 bases between the germline ends. Per the germline V gene, CDR1 is SQVTM and CDR2 is ANQGSEA. CDR3 residues: CSAGDSSSYNEQFF. The CDR3 nucleotides read TGCAGCGCCGGGGACTCCAGCTCCTACAATGAGCAGTTCTTC.

The chain couples TRBV2 to TRBJ1-1; D is uncertain. Germline V gene data show CDR1 as SNHLY and CDR2 as FYNNEI. CDR3 size: 13 residues. Trimming removed 7 bases at V and 11 bases at J, with 20 bases between. CDR3 sequence (DNA): TGTGCCAGCAAAACTATTCTCGTCCCGACCGCTTTCTTT. It translates to CASKTILVPTAFF. The entire variable domain, with the rest obtained from reference TRBV2 and TRBJ1-1, is as follows: EPEVTQTPSHQVTQMGQEVILRCVPISNHLYFYWYRQILGQKVEFLVSFYNNEISEKSEIFDDQFSVERPDGSNFTLKIRSTKLEDSAMYFCASKTILVPTAFFGQGTRLTVV.

V and J are TRBV19 and TRBJ2-7; D is perhaps TRBD1 (6 bases). V gave up 0 bases and J gave up 0 bases, with 9 bases separating them. Germline V gene sequence: CDR1 LNHDA, CDR2 SQIVND (reference sequence). There are 15 residues in the CDR3. CDR3 sequence: CASSIDQGTSYEQYF. CDR3 nucleotides: TGTGCCAGTAGTATAGATCAGGGGACCTCCTACGAGCAGTACTTC.

This clone appeared a few times. The identical CDR3 is also encoded by other nucleotide sequences in the sample. The V gene is TRBV19, the J gene TRBJ2-1, with TRBD1 identical over 7 bases. The CDR3 length is 15 residues. V was pared by 4 bases and J by 4 bases, with 7 bases of the junction left unmatched. CDR1 is LNHDA, CDR2 SQIVND, per germline (reference sequence). Here the CDR3 DNA reads TGTGCCAGTAGTACGCAGGGGGTGGGGTACAATGAGCAGTTCTTC. This encodes CASSTQGVGYNEQFF.

The CDR3 DNA reads TGTGCCAGCAGTGAAGTCGGGGGAATTTACAATGAGCAGTTCTTC. Translating gives CASSEVGGIYNEQFF. This chain joins TRBV6-1 and TRBJ2-1, with D perhaps TRBD2 (6 bases). V lost 1 base, J lost 4 bases, and 11 bases lay in between. In germline, CDR1 is MNHNS, CDR2 SASEGT. The CDR3 sequence is 15 residues long.

This clone counts as large (0.1 to 1%). The J gene is TRBJ2-2, the V gene TRBV7-2; 9 bases agree with TRBD1. Per the germline V gene, CDR1 is SGHTA and CDR2 is FQGNSA. J was trimmed by 2 bases and V by 6 bases; bases with no gene match: 1. The CDR3 spans 14 residues. The CDR3 nucleotides are TGTGCCAGCAGGGACAGGGGTAACACCGGGGAGCTGTTTTTT. Its protein product is CASRDRGNTGELFF.

The J gene is TRBJ2-7, the V gene TRBV10-3; 7 positions agree with TRBD1. Looked up from germline, CDR1 is ENHRY and CDR2 is SYGVKD. This CDR3 is 13 amino acids long. V was clipped by 3 bases and J by 2 bases; unmatched bases: 1. The CDR3 coding sequence is TGTGCCATCAGTGACAGGGGGACCTACGAGCAGTACTTC. Translating it yields CAISDRGTYEQYF.

In this sample, this clone turned up a few times. The rearrangement links TRBV4-1 to TRBJ1-2; 7 bases match TRBD1. The germline V gene has CDR1 MGHRA and CDR2 YSYEKL. CDR3 length: 20 residues. V shed 0 bases and J 2 bases; nucleotides not matched to a gene: 18. The chain's CDR3 is CASSQDRSVSRGPRNYGYTF. CDR3 DNA: TGCGCCAGCAGCCAAGATAGGTCGGTGTCGAGGGGGCCCCGAAACTATGGCTACACCTTC.

The gene calls are TRBV5-1 and TRBJ1-2; D call uncertain. The length of the CDR3 is 13 residues. Germline CDR1 reads SGHRS; CDR2 reads YFSETQ. V lost 4 bases and J lost 6, with 13 bases in between. CDR3 nucleotides: TGCGCCAGCAGCGTGACAACGCATGATGGCTACACCTTC. Amino acids: CASSVTTHDGYTF.

This rearrangement joins TRBV18 to TRBJ1-2; TRBD1 matches at 10 bases. J lost 4 bases, V lost 5 bases, and 7 bases had no gene match. Germline CDR1 is KGHSH and CDR2 is LQKENI. There are 15 residues in the CDR3. CDR3 DNA sequence: TGTGCCAGCTCAAACCGGGACAGGGGTCCCTATGGCTACACCTTC. Translated, it gives CASSNRDRGPYGYTF.

The CDR3 sequence: CAWSVLSGQPQHF. DNA for the CDR3: TGTGCCTGGAGTGTACTCTCGGGACAGCCCCAGCATTTT. V is TRBV30 and J is TRBJ1-5; D unclear. Germline lookup yields CDR1 GTSNPN and CDR2 SVGIG (reference sequence). This CDR3 spans 13 amino acids. V lost 0 bases to trimming and J lost 7 bases, with 10 bases between them.